This record concerns one T cell receptor beta chain sequence. This sample stems from a study of low-dose radiotherapy and immunotherapy resistance in tumors. Study information: In Cohort 2, 1 Gy per fraction was delivered every two weeks, for a total of 13 Gy over 26 weeks.

Time point specified: after trial treatment. Specified treatment: LDRT plus nivolumab, ipilimumab, low-dose cyclophosphamide and aspirin (RACIN trial). With TRAV- and TRBV-specific primers, first-strand cDNA was made, covering the alpha and beta chains. Amplification, which lasted around 20 PCR cycles, used a constant-region primer and V-primer adapter to amplify TCRs. From the reads, TCRdb called clonotypes with MiXCR, one entry per CDR3 protein. The sample carries about 91,000 distinct CDR3 sequences, approximately 22% recorded once. This TCR was recovered from a female donor with ovarian cancer. This specimen consisted of PBMCs, obtained after low-dose radiotherapy plus immunotherapy.

CDR3 coding DNA: TGTGCCAGCAGCGTAGCGGGGACTAGCGCAAGCACAGATACGCAGTATTTT. It encodes CASSVAGTSASTDTQYF. V usage is TRBV9 and J usage is TRBJ2-3; 10 bases agree with TRBD2. This CDR3 has 17 residues. J lost 0 bases, V lost 0 bases, and 4 bases had no gene match. Looked up from germline, CDR1 is SGDLS and CDR2 is YYNGEE. The full variable domain, completed using reference TRBV9 and TRBJ2-3, is DSGVTQTPKHLITATGQRVTLRCSPRSGDLSVYWYQQSLDQGLQFLIQYYNGEERAKGNILERFSAQQFPDLHSELNLSSLELGDSALYFCASSVAGTSASTDTQYFGPGTRLTVL.